This TCR beta chain was sequenced during a study of OX40 agonist ivuxolimab in advanced cancers. On the study more broadly: Patients enrolled in dose escalation were diagnosed with hepatocellular carcinoma, melanoma, renal cell or head and neck cancer.

The study's findings and limits: Among the lowest peripheral clonal expansion occurred in 0.1-3.0 mg/kg partial responders.

Autoimmune disease history or systemic immunosuppression excluded patients. Assay: immunoSEQ multiplex PCR; the TCRdb copy retains only in-frame clones and omits some. The data contain approximately 74,000 clones, around 82% of them singletons. About this clone itself: Its antigen is not identified.

This CDR3 contains 15 residues. Per germline, CDR1 MGHRA and CDR2 YSYEKL. The ends lost 4 bases at V and 5 bases at J; junction bases unmatched: 9. The receptor's source is an adult with an advanced solid tumor such as melanoma, head and neck, liver or kidney cancer. The sequencing here drew on CD4+ or CD8+ T cells sorted from blood, taken in a trial of the OX40 agonist ivuxolimab. The gene calls are TRBV4-1 and TRBJ1-2; 8 nucleotides agree with TRBD1. CDR3 DNA: TGCGCCAGCAGCCCCCCATACAGGGGGTGGTATGGCTACACCTTC. Protein product: CASSPPYRGWYGYTF.